This is a list of T cell receptor beta chains from one sample in a study of blood T cell repertoires in COVID-19. Assay: immunoSEQ multiplex PCR; the TCRdb copy retains only in-frame clones and omits some. The data hold roughly 500,000 clones, with about nine tenths observed a single time. The specimen was PBMCs or T cells enriched from blood (not recorded which). These receptor sequences come from a woman in her sixties or seventies who had recovered from COVID-19. The CDR3 runs from the conserved cysteine through the conserved F or W. A D gene is named only where the DNA matches it firmly. The size field is filled for only some rows; it gives once, few, many or a size class.

d_call	v_call	clone_size	j_call	cdr3_aa	cdr3_nt
-	TRBV11-2	-	TRBJ1-4	CASSLGRQARASF	TGTGCCAGCAGCTTAGGACGACAGGCCCGAGCCTCTTTT
TRBD1	TRBV18	-	TRBJ1-1	CASSPQGAVNTEAFF	TGTGCCAGCTCACCTCAGGGGGCGGTGAACACTGAAGCTTTCTTT
-	TRBV6-5	-	TRBJ1-2	CASSTHRFYGYTF	TGTGCCAGCAGTACCCACAGGTTTTATGGCTACACCTTC
-	TRBV10-3	few	TRBJ2-5	CATRAQETQYF	TGTGCCACCAGGGCCCAAGAGACCCAGTACTTC
-	TRBV20-1	-	TRBJ2-2	CSAPGFGELFF	TGCAGTGCGCCAGGGTTCGGGGAGCTGTTTTTT
-	TRBV20-1	-	TRBJ2-3	CSASGPLRGDTQYF	TGCAGTGCTAGTGGGCCCCTCCGGGGAGATACGCAGTATTTT
TRBD2	TRBV24-1	many	TRBJ2-1	CATSTSGTSWAEEQFF	TGTGCCACCAGTACTTCCGGGACTAGCTGGGCGGAAGAGCAGTTCTTC
-	TRBV3-1/TRBV3-2	-	TRBJ1-2	CASSLGARNYGYTF	TGTGCCAGCAGCCTAGGGGCGAGGAATTATGGCTACACCTTC
-	TRBV3-1/TRBV3-2	-	TRBJ1-6	CASSQGGGRQWSPLHF	TGTGCCAGCAGCCAAGGTGGCGGAAGGCAGTGGTCACCCCTCCACTTT
-	TRBV6-2/TRBV6-3	-	TRBJ2-1	CASSLSGLFSYNEQFF	TGTGCCAGCAGTCTTAGCGGATTATTCTCCTACAATGAGCAGTTCTTC
-	TRBV29-1	once	TRBJ2-5	CSVVRGLQETQYF	TGCAGCGTTGTTAGAGGGCTGCAAGAAACCCAGTACTTC
TRBD1	TRBV7-2	-	TRBJ1-4	CASSRGQGTTNEKLFF	TGTGCCAGCAGCAGAGGACAGGGGACAACTAATGAAAAACTGTTTTTT
-	TRBV11-2	-	TRBJ1-1	CASSLNRAATEAFF	TGTGCCAGCAGCTTAAACAGGGCGGCCACTGAAGCTTTCTTT
TRBD1	TRBV6-6	-	TRBJ1-1	CASSRFGTGERNTEAFF	TGTGCCAGCAGTCGTTTCGGGACAGGGGAAAGGAACACTGAAGCTTTCTTT
-	TRBV2	once	TRBJ1-3	CASSPEGTPGNTIYF	TGTGCCAGCAGCCCGGAAGGGACACCGGGAAACACCATATATTTT
TRBD2	TRBV6-5	-	TRBJ2-7	CASSPLAGREQYF	TGTGCCAGCAGTCCCTTAGCGGGTCGGGAGCAGTACTTC
TRBD1	TRBV6-5	-	TRBJ1-2	CASRPVTGIYYGYTF	TGTGCCAGCAGACCCGTGACAGGGATTTACTATGGCTACACCTTC
-	TRBV5-1	few	TRBJ2-3	CASSRGGGQPPQTQYF	TGCGCCAGCAGCCGCGGAGGAGGACAGCCCCCCCAAACGCAGTATTTT
TRBD2	TRBV7-8	-	TRBJ2-7	CASSLPPGTSGEQYF	TGTGCCAGCAGCTTACCTCCTGGGACTAGCGGAGAGCAGTACTTC
-	TRBV24-1	-	TRBJ2-5	CATSDFRRGETQYF	TGTGCCACCAGTGATTTTCGCAGGGGCGAGACCCAGTACTTC
TRBD1	TRBV6-5	-	TRBJ2-1	CASSPGGNEQFF	TGTGCCAGCAGTCCAGGGGGCAATGAGCAGTTCTTC
-	TRBV27	-	TRBJ1-2	CASRPTAVTQLNYGYTF	TGTGCCAGCAGACCAACCGCGGTCACTCAATTAAACTATGGCTACACCTTC
-	TRBV27	-	TRBJ2-2	CASSVVGAVTGELFF	TGTGCCAGCAGTGTAGTAGGGGCGGTGACCGGGGAGCTGTTTTTT
-	TRBV10-1	once	TRBJ2-2	CASSESAENTGELFF	TGCGCCAGCAGTGAGTCGGCAGAGAACACCGGGGAGCTGTTTTTT
-	TRBV3-1/TRBV3-2	-	TRBJ2-2	CASSQERGGPTGELFF	TGTGCCAGCAGCCAAGAAAGGGGGGGTCCGACCGGGGAGCTGTTTTTT
-	TRBV10-1	few	TRBJ1-5	CASSESGQPQHF	TGCGCCAGCAGTGAGTCGGGCCAGCCCCAGCATTTT
-	TRBV7-7	-	TRBJ2-1	CASSLGFSSYNEQFF	TGTGCTAGCAGCTTAGGCTTTAGCTCCTACAATGAGCAGTTCTTC
-	TRBV21-1	-	TRBJ2-3	CASSAREFEDTQYF	TGTGCCAGCAGCGCCCGGGAGTTCGAAGATACGCAGTATTTT
-	TRBV27	-	TRBJ1-1	CASSLRGNPNTEAFF	TGTGCCAGCAGTTTACGTGGCAATCCGAACACTGAAGCTTTCTTT
-	TRBV5-1	-	TRBJ2-1	CASSWGAGTYNEQFF	TGCGCCAGCAGCTGGGGTGCAGGGACCTACAATGAGCAGTTCTTC
TRBD1	TRBV2	-	TRBJ2-7	CASSEANGQGAYEQYF	TGTGCCAGCAGTGAAGCGAACGGACAGGGCGCCTACGAGCAGTACTTC
-	TRBV3-1/TRBV3-2	-	TRBJ1-2	CASSPRTRGGYTF	TGTGCCAGCAGCCCGAGGACCCGGGGAGGCTACACCTTC
-	TRBV7-8	-	TRBJ2-7	CASSARGSLWDVEQYF	TGTGCCAGCAGCGCCCGGGGGAGTCTCTGGGACGTGGAGCAGTACTTC
TRBD2	TRBV18	-	TRBJ2-1	CASSRSGGADNEQFF	TGTGCCAGCTCACGAAGCGGGGGGGCGGACAATGAGCAGTTCTTC
-	TRBV12-3/TRBV12-4	once	TRBJ2-1	CASTLWRGEQFF	TGTGCCAGCACTCTCTGGAGGGGTGAGCAGTTCTTC
TRBD1	TRBV2	-	TRBJ2-5	CASSFRTGGEETQYF	TGTGCCAGCAGCTTTCGGACAGGGGGCGAGGAGACCCAGTACTTC
TRBD1	TRBV9	-	TRBJ2-4	CASSVGQGASLGKNIQYF	TGTGCCAGCAGCGTAGGCCAGGGGGCTTCACTTGGCAAAAACATTCAGTACTTC
-	TRBV27	-	TRBJ2-5	CASSLLQGQGETQYF	TGTGCCAGCAGTTTATTACAGGGCCAGGGAGAGACCCAGTACTTC
-	TRBV27	-	TRBJ2-6	CASSPFPSPGGANVLTF	TGTGCCAGCAGTCCTTTTCCCTCTCCAGGAGGGGCCAACGTCCTGACTTTC
TRBD1	TRBV6-5	once	TRBJ1-6	CASSYPRTGTNSPLHF	TGTGCCAGCAGTTACCCCCGGACAGGGACCAATTCACCCCTCCACTTT
-	TRBV19	-	TRBJ2-7	CASSNRQAGYEQYF	TGTGCCAGTAGTAACCGACAGGCCGGCTACGAGCAGTACTTC
TRBD1	TRBV6-4	-	TRBJ1-2	CASRMGQGADYGYTF	TGTGCCAGCAGGATGGGACAGGGGGCTGACTATGGCTACACCTTC
TRBD1	TRBV5-1	-	TRBJ1-3	CASSRSGTGGLSGNTIYF	TGCGCCAGCAGCCGATCCGGGACAGGGGGCCTCTCTGGAAACACCATATATTTT
-	TRBV30	-	TRBJ1-5	CAWSVRGRKNQPQHF	TGTGCCTGGAGTGTACGTGGGAGGAAGAATCAGCCCCAGCATTTT
TRBD1	TRBV5-1	-	TRBJ1-2	CASSFRQGVNYGYTF	TGCGCCAGCAGCTTTCGACAGGGGGTTAACTATGGCTACACCTTC
-	TRBV6-5	-	TRBJ1-6	CASSYGQAYNSPLHF	TGTGCCAGCAGTTACGGGCAGGCCTATAATTCACCCCTCCACTTT